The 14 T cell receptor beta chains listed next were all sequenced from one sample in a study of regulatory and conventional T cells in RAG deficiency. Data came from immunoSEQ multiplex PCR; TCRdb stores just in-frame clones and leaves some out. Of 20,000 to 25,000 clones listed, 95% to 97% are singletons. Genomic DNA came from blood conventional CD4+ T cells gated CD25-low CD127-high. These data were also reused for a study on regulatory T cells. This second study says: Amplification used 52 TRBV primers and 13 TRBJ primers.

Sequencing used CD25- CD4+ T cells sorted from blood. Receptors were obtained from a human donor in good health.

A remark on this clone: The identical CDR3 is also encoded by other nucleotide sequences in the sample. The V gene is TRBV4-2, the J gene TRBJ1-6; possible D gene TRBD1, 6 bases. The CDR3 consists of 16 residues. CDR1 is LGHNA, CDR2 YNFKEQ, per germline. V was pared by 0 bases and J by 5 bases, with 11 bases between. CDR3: CASSQDGAGDNSPLHF. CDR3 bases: TGTGCCAGCAGCCAAGACGGGGCAGGGGATAATTCACCCCTCCACTTT.

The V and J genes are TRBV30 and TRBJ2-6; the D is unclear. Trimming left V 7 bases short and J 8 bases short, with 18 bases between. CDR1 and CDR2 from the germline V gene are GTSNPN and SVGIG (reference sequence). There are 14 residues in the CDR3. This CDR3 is CASNPSPTPNVLTF. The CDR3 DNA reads TGTGCCTCAAACCCGAGTCCCACGCCCAACGTCCTGACTTTC.

The DNA of the CDR3 is TGTGCCAGCAGGAGGGAAGGGTTGCATGGCTACACCTTC. Its translation: CASRREGLHGYTF. The chain uses TRBV9 and TRBJ1-2; D not certain. Germline loops: CDR1 SGDLS, CDR2 YYNGEE. The germline V and J ends were trimmed by 5 bases and 6 bases, with 14 bases remaining between them. The CDR3 has 13 amino acids.

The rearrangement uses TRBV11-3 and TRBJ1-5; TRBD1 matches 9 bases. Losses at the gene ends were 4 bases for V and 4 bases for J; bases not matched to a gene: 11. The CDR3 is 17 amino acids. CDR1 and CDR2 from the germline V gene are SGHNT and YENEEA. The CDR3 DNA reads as TGTGCCAGCAGCTCAACCTACAGGGGGCCTAGGAATCAGCCCCAGCATTTT. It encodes CASSSTYRGPRNQPQHF.

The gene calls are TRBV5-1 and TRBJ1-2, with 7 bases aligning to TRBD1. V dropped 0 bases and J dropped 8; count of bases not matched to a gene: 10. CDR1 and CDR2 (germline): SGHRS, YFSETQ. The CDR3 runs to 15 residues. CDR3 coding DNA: TGCGCCAGCAGCTTGGGACAGGGAAGCGCTGGCGGCTACACCTTC. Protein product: CASSLGQGSAGGYTF.

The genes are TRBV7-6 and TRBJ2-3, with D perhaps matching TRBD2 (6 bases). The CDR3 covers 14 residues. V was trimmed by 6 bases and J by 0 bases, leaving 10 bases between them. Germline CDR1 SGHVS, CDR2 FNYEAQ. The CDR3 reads CASREGRSTDTQYF. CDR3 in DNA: TGTGCCAGCAGGGAGGGCAGGAGCACAGATACGCAGTATTTT.

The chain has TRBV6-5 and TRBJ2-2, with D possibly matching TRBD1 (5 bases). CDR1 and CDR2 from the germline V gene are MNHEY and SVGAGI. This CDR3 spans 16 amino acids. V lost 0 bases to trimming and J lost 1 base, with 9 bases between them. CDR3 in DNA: TGTGCCAGCAGTTACTCCAGCACAGGGAACACCGGGGAGCTGTTTTTT. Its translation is CASSYSSTGNTGELFF.

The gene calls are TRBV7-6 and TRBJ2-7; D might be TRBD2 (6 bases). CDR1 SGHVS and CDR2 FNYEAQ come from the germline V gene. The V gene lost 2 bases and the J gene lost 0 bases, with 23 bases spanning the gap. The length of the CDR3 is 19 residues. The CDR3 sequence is CASSLLIGGTRLSSYEQYF. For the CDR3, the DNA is TGTGCCAGCAGCTTATTAATCGGGGGAACACGATTAAGCTCCTACGAGCAGTACTTC.

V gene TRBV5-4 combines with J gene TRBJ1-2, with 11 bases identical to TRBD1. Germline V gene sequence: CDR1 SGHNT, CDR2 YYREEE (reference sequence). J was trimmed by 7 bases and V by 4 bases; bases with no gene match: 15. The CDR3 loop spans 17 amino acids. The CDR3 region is CASSGGQGVPSLSGYTF. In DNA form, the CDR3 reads TGTGCCAGCAGCGGGGGACAGGGGGTTCCTTCCCTTTCTGGCTACACCTTC.

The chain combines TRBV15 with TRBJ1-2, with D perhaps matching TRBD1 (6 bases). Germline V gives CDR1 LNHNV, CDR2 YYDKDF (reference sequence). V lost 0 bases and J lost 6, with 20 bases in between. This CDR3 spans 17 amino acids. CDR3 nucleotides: TGTGCCACCAGCAGAGATCTCGTTCGCGGGGGCGTAAATGGCTACACCTTC. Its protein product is CATSRDLVRGGVNGYTF.

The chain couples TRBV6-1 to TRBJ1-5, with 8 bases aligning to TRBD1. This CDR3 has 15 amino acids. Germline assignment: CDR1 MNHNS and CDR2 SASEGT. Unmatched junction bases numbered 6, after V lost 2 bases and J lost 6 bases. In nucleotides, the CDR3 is TGTGCCAGCAGTGAACTGGACAGGGTCTCTCAGCCCCAGCATTTT. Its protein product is CASSELDRVSQPQHF.

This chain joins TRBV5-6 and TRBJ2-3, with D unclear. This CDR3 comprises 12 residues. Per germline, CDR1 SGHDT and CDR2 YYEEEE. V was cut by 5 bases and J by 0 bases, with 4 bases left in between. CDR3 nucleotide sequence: TGTGCCAGCAGTCCTAGCACAGATACGCAGTATTTT. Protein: CASSPSTDTQYF.

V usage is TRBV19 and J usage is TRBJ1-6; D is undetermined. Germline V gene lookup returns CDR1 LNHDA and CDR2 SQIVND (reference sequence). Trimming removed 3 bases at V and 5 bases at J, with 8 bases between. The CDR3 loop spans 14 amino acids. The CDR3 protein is CASSIISHNSPLHF. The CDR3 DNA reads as TGTGCCAGTAGTATTATAAGCCATAATTCACCCCTCCACTTT.

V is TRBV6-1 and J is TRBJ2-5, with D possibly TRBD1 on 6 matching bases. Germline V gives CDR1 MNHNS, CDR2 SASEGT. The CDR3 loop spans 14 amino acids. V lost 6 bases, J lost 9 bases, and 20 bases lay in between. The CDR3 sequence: CASSETGTYRPQYF. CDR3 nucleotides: TGTGCCAGCAGCGAAACCGGGACATACCGCCCCCAGTACTTC.